One sample yielded the 23 T cell receptor beta chains listed below, sequenced in a study of blood T cell repertoires in COVID-19. Data came from immunoSEQ multiplex PCR; TCRdb stores just in-frame clones and leaves some out. The data contain under 200,000 clones, roughly 85% of them singletons. Sequencing input: PBMCs or T cells enriched from blood (not recorded which). These receptors all stem from a woman aged 70-85 years in a cohort exposed to, infected with or recovered from COVID-19 (not recorded which).

This rearrangement joins TRBV7-2 to TRBJ2-5, with D possibly matching TRBD1 (5 bases). This CDR3 contains 13 residues. Trimming left V 3 bases short and J 3 bases short, with 8 bases between. Per the germline V gene, CDR1 is SGHTA and CDR2 is FQGNSA. Written as DNA, the CDR3 is TGTGCCAGCAGCTTCCAGGGTGAAGAGACCCAGTACTTC. Translation gives CASSFQGEETQYF.

Worth noting for this clone: At one end the junction does not follow the germline gene, possibly because of a read error. V and J are TRBV7-9 and TRBJ1-2; perhaps TRBD1 as D (5 bases). Germline values: CDR1 SEHNR, CDR2 FQNEAQ (reference sequence). The CDR3 has 12 residues. The CDR3 DNA follows: TGCGCTTCCGGAGTGGCCGGGGGTGGCTACACCTTC. This encodes CASGVAGGGYTF.

The V gene is TRBV11-1, the J gene TRBJ2-1, with TRBD2 identical over 10 bases. The CDR3 length is 14 residues. CDR1 and CDR2 (germline): SGHAT, FQDESV (reference sequence). Unmatched junction bases numbered 7, after V lost 5 bases and J lost 9 bases. The CDR3 nucleotides read TGTGCCAGCAGCCGAGCGGGAGGGGTGTTTGAGCAGTTCTTC. Its protein product is CASSRAGGVFEQFF.

This rearrangement joins TRBV2 to TRBJ1-2, with 11 bases that match TRBD1. Germline values: CDR1 SNHLY, CDR2 FYNNEI. Trimming removed 6 bases from V and 8 bases from J; junction bases left unmatched: 11. The CDR3 has 15 residues. CDR3 region: CASSHFGQGAYGYTF. The CDR3 DNA reads as TGTGCCAGCAGCCACTTCGGACAGGGGGCGTACGGCTACACCTTC.

The chain couples TRBV9 to TRBJ2-7; 8 positions agree with TRBD1. Looked up from germline, CDR1 is SGDLS and CDR2 is YYNGEE. The CDR3 is 14 residues long. V was pared by 4 bases and J by 2 bases, with 5 bases of the junction left unmatched. The chain's CDR3 is CASSTSGQAYEQYF. The CDR3 DNA is TGTGCCAGCAGCACTTCGGGACAGGCCTACGAGCAGTACTTC.

The chain uses TRBV28 and TRBJ1-6, with 11 bases lining up with TRBD1. CDR1 MDHEN and CDR2 SYDVKM come from the germline V gene. The CDR3 is 20 residues long. V dropped 0 bases and J dropped 0; count of bases not matched to a gene: 7. This CDR3 is CASSLWSGTGGSSYNSPLHF. In DNA form, the CDR3 reads TGTGCCAGCAGTTTATGGTCCGGGACAGGGGGAAGCTCCTATAATTCACCCCTCCACTTT.

The genes are TRBV7-9 and TRBJ2-1, with 9 bases matching TRBD2. Germline V gene lookup returns CDR1 SEHNR and CDR2 FQNEAQ (reference sequence). The V and J ends lost 4 bases and 6 bases, in that order; junction bases with no gene match: 13. The CDR3 spans 17 residues. CDR3 residues: CASSSLTGTSKGNEQFF. The CDR3 DNA reads as TGTGCCAGCAGCTCGCTCACGGGGACTAGCAAGGGCAATGAGCAGTTCTTC.

The rearrangement links TRBV18 to TRBJ2-2, with 9 positions matching TRBD1. The CDR3 is 15 amino acids. From germline, CDR1 is KGHSH and CDR2 LQKENI. V lost 6 bases and J lost 2; bases outside the gene matches: 4. CDR3 bases: TGTGCCAGCTCGATGGGACAGGGAAACACCGGGGAGCTGTTTTTT. This translates into CASSMGQGNTGELFF.

This sequence joins TRBV15 and TRBJ1-1; D may be TRBD1 (6 bases). Germline V lookup: CDR1 LNHNV, CDR2 YYDKDF (reference sequence). This CDR3 is 14 amino acids long. V was shortened by 1 base and J by 3 bases, with 9 bases between the two germline ends. CDR3 in amino acids: CATSRGQEYTEAFF. The CDR3 DNA reads TGTGCCACCAGCAGAGGACAGGAGTACACTGAAGCTTTCTTT.

A remark on this clone: The junction shows a germline mismatch at one end, possibly a read error. This chain connects TRBV4-1 to TRBJ1-2, with D perhaps TRBD1 (5 bases). CDR1 is MGHRA, CDR2 YSYEKL, per germline. This CDR3 is 16 amino acids long. The CDR3 DNA reads as TGCGCCAGCAGCCCGAGTCTTTGGGGCTCCAACTATGGCTGCACCTTC. It encodes CASSPSLWGSNYGCTF.

The chain has TRBV28 and TRBJ1-1; tentatively, D is TRBD1 (5 bases). Trimming left V 5 bases short and J 4 bases short, with 20 bases between. CDR3 length: 16 amino acids. Germline CDR1 reads MDHEN; CDR2 reads SYDVKM. CDR3 sequence: CASSLPGGWGGTEAFF. CDR3 DNA sequence: TGTGCCAGCAGTCTCCCTGGGGGGTGGGGCGGCACTGAAGCTTTCTTT.

The chain uses TRBV7-2 and TRBJ2-7, with a tentative D call TRBD1 (5 bases). With 7 bases removed from V and 2 bases from J, the gap between germline ends came to 15 bases. The CDR3 sequence is 14 residues long. Germline V lookup: CDR1 SGHTA, CDR2 FQGNSA. The CDR3 bases are TGTGCCAGCACCCTAGTCCAGGGCCCCTACGAGCAGTACTTC. Its protein product is CASTLVQGPYEQYF.

V usage is TRBV2 and J usage is TRBJ1-2, with D perhaps TRBD1 (6 bases). Trimming cost V 2 bases and J 2 bases, with 15 bases left between them. The CDR3 length is 16 residues. The germline CDR1 and CDR2 sequences are SNHLY and FYNNEI. In DNA, the CDR3 is TGTGCCAGCAGTGAAATTTCAGACAGGAGAAACTATGGCTACACCTTC. It specifies CASSEISDRRNYGYTF.

The J gene is TRBJ2-7, the V gene TRBV27, with 13 bases that match TRBD2. Germline lookup yields CDR1 MNHEY and CDR2 SMNVEV (reference sequence). This CDR3 region has 18 residues. V gave up 3 bases and J gave up 2 bases; unmatched junction bases: 10. The CDR3 sequence is CASSLTSGRLPQPYEQYF. The CDR3 DNA is TGTGCCAGCAGTTTGACTAGCGGGAGGCTCCCGCAGCCCTACGAGCAGTACTTC.

This clone was observed a few times. The chain joins TRBV28 to TRBJ1-6, with a possible D match to TRBD1 (5 bases). This CDR3 spans 21 amino acids. Germline loops: CDR1 MDHEN, CDR2 SYDVKM. V was trimmed by 5 bases and J by 6 bases, leaving 32 bases between them. The CDR3, as DNA: TGTGCCAGCAGTATAGGGGCAGCCCTCTTCTTAGGGGTTCCCTTTAATTCACCCCTCCACTTT. Translated, it gives CASSIGAALFLGVPFNSPLHF.

The chain uses TRBV3-1 (or the pseudogene TRBV3-2) and TRBJ1-4; 9 nucleotides match TRBD1. V gave up 4 bases and J gave up 4 bases; unmatched junction bases: 4. The CDR3 has 15 amino acids. In germline, CDR1 is LGHDT, CDR2 YNNKEL (reference sequence). The CDR3 loop reads CASSPRDRDNEKLFF. For the CDR3, the DNA is TGTGCCAGCAGCCCCCGGGACAGGGATAATGAAAAACTGTTTTTT.

This sequence joins TRBV4-1 and TRBJ1-3; no definite D call. Trimming took off 3 bases at V and 0 bases at J, with 9 bases between the two ends. This CDR3 is 15 amino acids long. Looked up from germline, CDR1 is MGHRA and CDR2 is YSYEKL. The CDR3 DNA is TGCGCCAGCAGCCAGCGTTTTGTCTCTGGAAACACCATATATTTT. Translation gives CASSQRFVSGNTIYF.

This clone was counted once. CDR3 nucleotide sequence: TGCGCCAGCAGCCAGGGAACTGAGAACACCGGGGAGCTGTTTTTT. It yields the protein CASSQGTENTGELFF. The chain links TRBV5-1 to TRBJ2-2; possibly TRBD1 for D (5 bases). Germline CDR1 SGHRS, CDR2 YFSETQ. The length of the CDR3 is 15 residues. V lost 4 bases to trimming and J lost 1 base, with 11 bases between them.

J is TRBJ2-3 and V is TRBV5-5; 9 bases line up with TRBD2. This CDR3 contains 15 residues. CDR1 SGHKS and CDR2 YYEKEE come from the germline V gene (reference sequence). After removal of 0 bases from V and 1 base from J, the junction contained 0 bases not matched to a gene. The CDR3 DNA sequence: TGTGCCAGCAGCTTGGTAGCGGGAGGCACAGATACGCAGTATTTT. Translation: CASSLVAGGTDTQYF.

The V and J genes are TRBV6-5 and TRBJ1-2; D call uncertain. Germline lookup yields CDR1 MNHEY and CDR2 SVGAGI. V dropped 4 bases and J dropped 5 bases, with 14 bases sitting between them. The CDR3 runs 14 residues. The CDR3 coding sequence is TGTGCCAGCAGTTTAAGAAAGGGAGTTTATGGCTACACCTTC. It encodes CASSLRKGVYGYTF.

This clone occurred a few times. This rearrangement joins TRBV6-6 to TRBJ2-7, with 10 bases that match TRBD2. Per the germline V gene, CDR1 is MNHNY and CDR2 is SVGAGI (reference sequence). The CDR3 sequence is 17 residues long. With V trimmed by 5 bases and J by 0 bases, 10 bases remained unmatched. The CDR3 region has the DNA TGTGCCAGCAGTCCCCGGGCAGGGACTAGCGCCTCCTACGAGCAGTACTTC. Encoded protein: CASSPRAGTSASYEQYF.

V and J are TRBV28 and TRBJ2-6; D is unclear. Trimming stripped 5 bases from V and 0 bases from J, with 8 bases between. This CDR3 comprises 15 residues. Germline V gene sequence: CDR1 MDHEN, CDR2 SYDVKM. The CDR3, as DNA: TGTGCCAGCAGTAACAGCCGCTCTGGGGCCAACGTCCTGACTTTC. This sequence encodes CASSNSRSGANVLTF. The full variable domain, completed using reference TRBV28 and TRBJ2-6, is DVKVTQSSRYLVKRTGEKVFLECVQDMDHENMFWYRQDPGLGLRLIYFSYDVKMKEKGDIPEGYSVSREKKERFSLILESASTNQTSMYLCASSNSRSGANVLTFGAGSRLTVL.

V and J are TRBV28 and TRBJ1-4; 10 bases are shared with TRBD1. J was trimmed by 10 bases and V by 7 bases; bases with no gene match: 3. CDR3 length: 12 residues. Germline CDR1 reads MDHEN; CDR2 reads SYDVKM. The CDR3 region has the DNA TGTGCCAGCAATGGACAGGGGGGAAAACTGTTTTTT. Its translation: CASNGQGGKLFF.